This entry lists 30 T cell receptor beta chains sequenced from one sample in a study of T cell responses to AZD1222 COVID-19 vaccine. Sequencing used immunoSEQ multiplex PCR; TCRdb keeps in-frame clones, though not all of them. This sample has fewer than 150,000 clones; roughly 93% occur once, and the top ten carry 6% to 7%. Sequencing was performed on peripheral blood, taken 28 days after the second AZD1222 dose. These receptors came from an adult who received the AZD1222 COVID-19 vaccine.

This clone was seen only once. The chain employs TRBV30 and TRBJ1-6; D ambiguous. Germline V CDR1 and CDR2: GTSNPN, SVGIG (reference sequence). The V and J ends lost 1 base and 7 bases respectively, with 11 bases between them. The CDR3 runs to 14 residues. DNA of the CDR3: TGTGCCTGGAGTGAGGGCAGCCTGAATTCACCCCTCCACTTT. Its protein product is CAWSEGSLNSPLHF.

The rearrangement links TRBV30 to TRBJ1-2; D is unclear. V was shortened by 0 bases and J by 2 bases, with 4 bases between the two germline ends. CDR1 is GTSNPN and CDR2 is SVGIG in the germline V gene (reference sequence). The CDR3 is 12 amino acids. The DNA of the CDR3 is TGTGCCTGGAGTGTACTAAACTATGGCTACACCTTC. The encoded protein is CAWSVLNYGYTF.

J is TRBJ1-4 and V is TRBV5-3; D gene uncertain. TRBV5-3 is marked as an open reading frame, function uncertain. Trimming removed 8 bases at V and 4 bases at J, with 24 bases between. The length of the CDR3 is 17 residues. The CDR3 coding sequence is TGTGCCAGTGTTGGCCTCAAATACGGGTCTTTTAATGAAAAACTGTTTTTT. As protein: CASVGLKYGSFNEKLFF.

This rearrangement joins TRBV27 to TRBJ1-2, with TRBD1 identical over 7 bases. Germline assignment: CDR1 MNHEY and CDR2 SMNVEV (reference sequence). V trimming: 3 bases; J trimming: 3 bases; junction bases outside the gene matches: 1. This CDR3 region has 13 residues. The chain's CDR3 is CASSFQGDYGYTF. CDR3 nucleotide sequence: TGTGCCAGCAGTTTCCAGGGGGACTATGGCTACACCTTC.

V and J are TRBV2 and TRBJ2-7; D remains unclear. This CDR3 spans 16 amino acids. Looked up from germline, CDR1 is SNHLY and CDR2 is FYNNEI. V lost 2 bases to trimming and J lost 0 bases, with 14 bases between them. The CDR3 is CASSEPRPPASYEQYF. The CDR3 DNA reads TGTGCCAGCAGTGAACCCCGACCTCCCGCCTCCTACGAGCAGTACTTC.

This rearrangement joins TRBV27 to TRBJ2-1; 8 positions agree with TRBD2. The CDR3 is 14 residues long. Germline-derived CDR1 and CDR2 are MNHEY and SMNVEV (reference sequence). V shed 6 bases, J shed 9 bases, and the junction held 10 bases outside the gene matches. The CDR3 is CASRVAGIVSEQFF. CDR3 DNA: TGTGCCAGCAGGGTAGCGGGGATAGTTAGTGAGCAGTTCTTC.

The CDR3 spells CAWSVGGSYNSPLHF. The CDR3 DNA follows: TGTGCCTGGAGTGTTGGTGGCTCCTATAATTCACCCCTCCACTTT. This sequence joins TRBV30 and TRBJ1-6; D uncertain. Germline values: CDR1 GTSNPN, CDR2 SVGIG (reference sequence). There are 15 residues in the CDR3. Deletions cut 0 bases from V and 0 bases from J, with 6 bases between.

The J gene is TRBJ2-3, the V gene TRBV5-4, with 11 bases aligning to TRBD2. Germline values: CDR1 SGHNT, CDR2 YYREEE (reference sequence). The CDR3 consists of 16 residues. J lost 4 bases, V lost 4 bases, and 8 bases had no gene match. CDR3 protein: CASSIRLAGNADTQYF. For the CDR3, the DNA is TGTGCCAGCAGCATAAGACTAGCGGGGAACGCAGATACGCAGTATTTT.

The chain carries TRBV3-1 (or the pseudogene TRBV3-2) and TRBJ2-3, with D perhaps matching TRBD2 (6 bases). Trimming took 3 bases from V and 2 from J, leaving 18 bases between them. This CDR3 spans 17 amino acids. Germline CDR1 is LGHDT and CDR2 is YNNKEL (reference sequence). The CDR3 bases are TGTGCCAGCAGCCACCGACTAGAGGTGCAGGACACAGATACGCAGTATTTT. Amino acids: CASSHRLEVQDTDTQYF.

V usage is TRBV5-8 and J usage is TRBJ2-7, with D hard to call. CDR1 and CDR2 (germline): SGHTS, YDEGEE. V lost 0 bases and J lost 6, with 13 bases in between. This CDR3 contains 14 residues. This chain's CDR3 is CASSLAGLSSEQYF. CDR3 sequence (DNA): TGTGCCAGCAGCTTGGCGGGCCTTTCGAGCGAGCAGTACTTC.

The chain carries TRBV7-9 and TRBJ2-6, with a tentative D call TRBD1 (6 bases). The germline V gene has CDR1 SEHNR and CDR2 FQNEAQ (reference sequence). Deletions cut 6 bases from V and 3 bases from J, with 12 bases between. There are 15 residues in the CDR3. In nucleotides, the CDR3 is TGTGCCAGCAGGTCGACAGGTAGTGGGGCCAACGTCCTGACTTTC. It specifies CASRSTGSGANVLTF.

The chain employs TRBV4-3 and TRBJ1-6, with D perhaps TRBD1 (5 bases). V shed 2 bases and J shed 6 bases, with 11 bases lying between them. This CDR3 is built from 15 residues. Germline-derived CDR1 and CDR2 are LGHNA and YSLEER. Written as DNA, the CDR3 is TGCGCCAGCAGCCAACAGGGAATGGGTAATTCACCCCTCCACTTT. It yields the protein CASSQQGMGNSPLHF.

The J gene is TRBJ1-3, the V gene TRBV6-6; D is uncertain. This CDR3 has 14 amino acids. Trimming removed 10 bases at V and 4 bases at J, with 17 bases between. Germline CDR1 is MNHNY and CDR2 is SVGAGI (reference sequence). The CDR3 sequence: CATWKSVGGNTIYF. The CDR3 DNA reads TGTGCCACCTGGAAAAGTGTAGGAGGAAACACCATATATTTT.

The V and J genes are TRBV12-3 or TRBV12-4 and TRBJ1-3; D remains ambiguous. The CDR3 is made up of 13 amino acids. The V gene lost 6 bases and the J gene lost 3 bases, with 9 bases spanning the gap. The CDR3, as DNA: TGTGCCAGCAGACTCTCAGATGGAAACACCATATATTTT. It encodes CASRLSDGNTIYF.

For the CDR3, the DNA is TGTGCCATCAGTGATGGTGCCGCCTCTGGAAACACCATATATTTT. It specifies CAISDGAASGNTIYF. The chain joins TRBV10-3 to TRBJ1-3; D unresolved. V lost 3 bases and J lost 0, with 9 bases in between. Germline CDR1 reads ENHRY; CDR2 reads SYGVKD. This CDR3 is 15 amino acids long.

This chain joins TRBV19 and TRBJ2-7, with TRBD1 as a possible D gene (5 bases). CDR3 length: 14 residues. The V and J ends lost 5 bases and 0 bases respectively, with 11 bases between them. Germline values: CDR1 LNHDA, CDR2 SQIVND (reference sequence). The CDR3 here is CASSSNRLSYEQYF. CDR3 DNA: TGTGCCAGTAGTTCAAACAGGCTCTCCTACGAGCAGTACTTC.

The rearrangement links TRBV6-5 to TRBJ2-3; 7 nucleotides agree with TRBD2. Germline V gives CDR1 MNHEY, CDR2 SVGAGI. The CDR3 runs 15 residues. The trim removed 0 bases at V and 0 bases at J, leaving 0 bases unmatched. CDR3 protein: CASSYSSGSTDTQYF. For the CDR3, the DNA is TGTGCCAGCAGTTACTCTAGCGGGAGCACAGATACGCAGTATTTT.

With regard to this clone: Different DNA sequences within this sample yield the same CDR3. The chain recombines TRBV2 with TRBJ1-5, with 7 nucleotides matching TRBD1. This CDR3 comprises 13 residues. Germline V gene data show CDR1 as SNHLY and CDR2 as FYNNEI. The junction had 1 base not matched to a gene; V was cut back by 4 bases and J by 4 bases. CDR3: CASSGTGNQPQHF. CDR3 DNA: TGTGCCAGCAGTGGGACAGGAAATCAGCCCCAGCATTTT.

The V and J genes are TRBV3-1 (or the pseudogene TRBV3-2) and TRBJ2-2; TRBD1 matches at 8 bases. The J segment lost 7 bases and the V segment lost 6 bases, leaving 19 bases of the junction unmatched. CDR3 length: 18 amino acids. The germline V gene has CDR1 LGHDT and CDR2 YNNKEL (reference sequence). The CDR3 spells CASRTRRGPVTINGELFF. CDR3 DNA: TGTGCCAGCAGGACTCGCAGGGGGCCGGTCACGATAAACGGGGAGCTGTTTTTT.

The chain employs TRBV29-1 and TRBJ2-3; D unresolved. V lost 6 bases to trimming and J lost 2 bases, with 12 bases between them. Germline loops: CDR1 SQVTM, CDR2 ANQGSEA. There are 13 residues in the CDR3. The CDR3 coding sequence is TGCAGCGTCGTTCCTCCATACACAGATACGCAGTATTTT. Its translation is CSVVPPYTDTQYF.

This clone was counted a few times. This rearrangement joins TRBV19 to TRBJ1-6; no clear D gene. The CDR3 spans 15 residues. Germline-derived CDR1 and CDR2 are LNHDA and SQIVND (reference sequence). V gave up 7 bases and J gave up 10 bases, with 20 bases separating them. CDR3: CASTRSRSGTSPLHF. CDR3 coding DNA: TGTGCCAGTACGAGATCGCGAAGCGGTACCTCACCCCTCCACTTT.

This chain links TRBV12-3 or TRBV12-4 with TRBJ1-2, with D possibly matching TRBD1 (5 bases). This CDR3 is 13 amino acids long. Trimming removed 6 bases from V and 3 bases from J, with 11 bases in between. The CDR3, as DNA: TGTGCCAGCAGCCCAGGGCCCCACTATGGCTACACCTTC. Residues: CASSPGPHYGYTF.

The CDR3 loop reads CASSQDLARTEAFF. The CDR3 DNA is TGTGCCAGCAGCCAAGATCTGGCGAGGACTGAAGCTTTCTTT. The chain links TRBV3-1 (or the pseudogene TRBV3-2) to TRBJ1-1; D call uncertain. CDR3 size: 14 residues. The V end was cut by 0 bases, the J end by 5 bases, with 10 bases between. In germline, CDR1 is LGHDT, CDR2 YNNKEL (reference sequence).

This chain joins TRBV27 and TRBJ1-5; 9 bases are shared with TRBD1. V lost 2 bases to trimming and J lost 0 bases; unmatched junction nucleotides: 11. The germline gives CDR1 MNHEY, CDR2 SMNVEV (reference sequence). The CDR3 is 19 residues long. This CDR3 reads CASSLQQGAKVYSNQPQHF. The CDR3 bases are TGTGCCAGCAGTTTACAACAGGGGGCAAAGGTTTATAGCAATCAGCCCCAGCATTTT.

In this sample, this clone turned up once. The rearrangement uses TRBV30 and TRBJ1-3; perhaps TRBD1 as D (6 bases). V was trimmed by 3 bases and J by 4 bases, leaving 13 bases between them. The CDR3 covers 14 residues. The germline V gene has CDR1 GTSNPN and CDR2 SVGIG (reference sequence). The CDR3 DNA follows: TGTGCCTGGAGCGGGGGGGCGGAAGGAAACACCATATATTTT. Translated, it gives CAWSGGAEGNTIYF.

The CDR3 sequence: CASRPYPGGGSDTQYF. The DNA of the CDR3 is TGTGCCAGCAGACCTTACCCCGGGGGGGGCTCGGATACGCAGTATTTT. This chain uses TRBV3-1 (or the pseudogene TRBV3-2) with TRBJ2-3; 8 bases are shared with TRBD2. J was trimmed by 6 bases and V by 6 bases; bases with no gene match: 14. CDR3 length equals 16 residues. Germline CDR1 LGHDT, CDR2 YNNKEL (reference sequence).

V is TRBV4-2 and J is TRBJ1-2; D unclear. The V gene lost 0 bases and the J gene lost 4 bases, with 12 bases spanning the gap. The germline gives CDR1 LGHNA, CDR2 YNFKEQ. The CDR3 has 15 amino acids. Written as DNA, the CDR3 is TGTGCCAGCAGCCAAGATAGGATGGTTGGCTATGGCTACACCTTC. This codes for CASSQDRMVGYGYTF.

The DNA for the CDR3 is TGCGCCAGCAGCTTGGGGGGACAGTCATCTGGAAACACCATATATTTT. Protein sequence: CASSLGGQSSGNTIYF. J is TRBJ1-3 and V is TRBV5-1; the match to TRBD1 covers 7 bases. Germline lookup yields CDR1 SGHRS and CDR2 YFSETQ. V was clipped by 0 bases and J by 1 base; unmatched bases: 4. The CDR3 is 16 residues long.

The J gene is TRBJ2-1, the V gene TRBV19, with D uncertain. The germline V gene has CDR1 LNHDA and CDR2 SQIVND (reference sequence). The CDR3 sequence is 14 residues long. Trimming left V 2 bases short and J 9 bases short, with 14 bases between. The CDR3 region has the DNA TGTGCCAGTAGTATAAGTGGGATGATTGGTGAGCAGTTCTTC. Translating it yields CASSISGMIGEQFF.

CDR3 loop: CATSDSMGASYNEQFF. The CDR3 bases are TGTGCCACCAGTGATTCAATGGGGGCGTCCTACAATGAGCAGTTCTTC. V and J are TRBV24-1 and TRBJ2-1; maybe TRBD1 (6 bases). CDR3 length equals 16 residues. Trimming took 2 bases from V and 1 from J, leaving 11 bases between them. Per the germline V gene, CDR1 is KGHDR and CDR2 is SFDVKD.